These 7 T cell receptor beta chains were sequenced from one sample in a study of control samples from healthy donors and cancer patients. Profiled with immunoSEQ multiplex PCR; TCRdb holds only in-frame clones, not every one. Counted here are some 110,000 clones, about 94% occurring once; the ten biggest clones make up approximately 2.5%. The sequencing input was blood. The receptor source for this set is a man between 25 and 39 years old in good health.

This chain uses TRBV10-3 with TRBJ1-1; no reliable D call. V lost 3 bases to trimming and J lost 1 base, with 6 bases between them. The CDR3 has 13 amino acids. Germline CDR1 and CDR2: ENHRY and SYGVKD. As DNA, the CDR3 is TGTGCCATCAGTGAAACAGCGAACACTGAAGCTTTCTTT. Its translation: CAISETANTEAFF.

The CDR3 loop reads CASNERGANTGELFF. CDR3 in DNA: TGTGCCAGTAATGAGCGGGGGGCGAACACCGGGGAGCTGTTTTTT. The genes are TRBV19 and TRBJ2-2; 9 nucleotides align to TRBD2. The CDR3 sequence is 15 residues long. Germline values: CDR1 LNHDA, CDR2 SQIVND (reference sequence). J was trimmed by 0 bases and V by 7 bases; bases with no gene match: 3.

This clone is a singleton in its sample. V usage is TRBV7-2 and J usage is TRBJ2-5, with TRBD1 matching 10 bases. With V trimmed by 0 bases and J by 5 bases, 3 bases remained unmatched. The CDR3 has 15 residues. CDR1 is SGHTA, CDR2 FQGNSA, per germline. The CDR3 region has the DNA TGTGCCAGCAGCTTAGCGACAGGGGGCGCGGAGACCCAGTACTTC. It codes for CASSLATGGAETQYF.

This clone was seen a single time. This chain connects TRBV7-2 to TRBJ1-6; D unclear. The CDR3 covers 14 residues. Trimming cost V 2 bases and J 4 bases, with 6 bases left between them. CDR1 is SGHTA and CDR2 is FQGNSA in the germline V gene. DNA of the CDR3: TGTGCCAGCAGCTTAAAAGTTTATAATTCACCCCTCCACTTT. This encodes CASSLKVYNSPLHF.

CDR3 loop: CASSLEGSLYNEQFF. The CDR3 DNA follows: TGCGCCAGCAGCTTGGAGGGGTCCCTCTACAATGAGCAGTTCTTC. The chain employs TRBV5-1 and TRBJ2-1, with D possibly matching TRBD1 (5 bases). The CDR3 has 15 residues. Between the trimmed V and J ends, which lost 0 bases and 3 bases, there was a span of 10 bases. Per the germline V gene, CDR1 is SGHRS and CDR2 is YFSETQ.

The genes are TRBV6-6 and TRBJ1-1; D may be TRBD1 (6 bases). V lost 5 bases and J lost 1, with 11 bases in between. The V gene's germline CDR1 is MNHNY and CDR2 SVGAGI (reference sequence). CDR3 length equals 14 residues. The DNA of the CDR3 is TGTGCCAGCAGTCACAGGGAAACGAACACTGAAGCTTTCTTT. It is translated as CASSHRETNTEAFF.

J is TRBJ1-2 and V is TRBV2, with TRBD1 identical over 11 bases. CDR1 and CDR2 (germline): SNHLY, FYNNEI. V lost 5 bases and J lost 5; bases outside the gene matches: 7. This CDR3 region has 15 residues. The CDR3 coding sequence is TGTGCCAGCAGTCCGGGACAGGGGGGAAGGTATGGCTACACCTTC. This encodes CASSPGQGGRYGYTF.